The 26 T cell receptor beta chains below come from one sample, sequenced in a study of T cells in Graves' hyperthyroidism and ophthalmopathy. There were TCR beta CDR3 regions amplified from RNA transcripts. First-round RT-PCR with HTBI primers amplified the TCR CDR3 region. Each CDR3 protein gets one entry after TCRdb re-called the multiplex PCR reads with MiXCR. The repertoire includes roughly 400,000 distinct CDR3 sequences, about 14% of them detected once, and over 25% sits in the top ten. The sample taken for sequencing was blood. Receptor source: a man aged 50-60 years with Graves' ophthalmopathy.

This clonotype was picked up many times. A junction boundary mismatches the germline segment, possibly from a read error. This chain connects TRBV3-1 to TRBJ1-1; TRBD1 might be the D (6 bases). Germline assignment: CDR1 LGHDT and CDR2 YNNKEL (reference sequence). The CDR3 has 13 amino acids. The CDR3 reads CANSPGQNTEAFF. DNA of the CDR3: TGTGCCAACAGCCCGGGACAGAACACTGAAGCTTTCTTT.

The chain recombines TRBV6-6 with TRBJ2-7; a weak D match, TRBD2 (6 bases). V was shortened by 2 bases and J by 0 bases, with 8 bases between the two germline ends. This CDR3 contains 14 residues. CDR1 MNHNY and CDR2 SVGAGI come from the germline V gene (reference sequence). DNA of the CDR3: TGTGCCAGCAGTTACGGGAGGACCTCCTACGAGCAGTACTTC. The encoded protein is CASSYGRTSYEQYF.

The chain links TRBV5-4 to TRBJ2-1, with no clear D. From germline, CDR1 is SGHNT and CDR2 YYREEE (reference sequence). The CDR3 is 11 residues long. V was shortened by 0 bases and J by 9 bases, with 4 bases between the two germline ends. CDR3 residues: CASSLDVEQFF. CDR3 in DNA: TGTGCCAGCAGCTTGGATGTTGAGCAGTTCTTC.

The chain recombines TRBV27 with TRBJ2-1, with a possible D match to TRBD2 (6 bases). The CDR3 loop spans 12 amino acids. V lost 7 bases to trimming and J lost 10 bases, with 14 bases between them. CDR1 and CDR2 from the germline V gene are MNHEY and SMNVEV (reference sequence). The CDR3 DNA reads as TGTGCCAGCATGGCGGGAAATTGGGAGCAGTTCTTC. It translates to CASMAGNWEQFF.

Regarding this clonotype: A much bigger clone sits one base away, suggesting this may be a read error. The V gene is TRBV20-1, the J gene TRBJ1-3; weak D call: TRBD1 (5 bases). Germline-derived CDR1 and CDR2 are DFQATT and SNEGSKA (reference sequence). Trimming removed 5 bases from V and 8 bases from J, with 13 bases in between. The CDR3 is 12 residues long. CDR3 region: CSAGGVSDTIYF. CDR3 nucleotides: TGCAGTGCTGGGGGGGTGTCGGACACCATATATTTT.

The chain uses TRBV7-3 and TRBJ2-2, with unresolved D. This CDR3 has 17 amino acids. Germline V lookup: CDR1 SGHTA, CDR2 FQGTGA. Trimming took off 1 base at V and 5 bases at J, with 17 bases between the two ends. Here the CDR3 DNA reads TGTGCCAGCAGCTTAAGGTTTTTGCTTGTCCTGACCGGGGAGCTGTTTTTT. The encoded protein is CASSLRFLLVLTGELFF.

There are a few counts of this clonotype. The chain uses TRBV13 and TRBJ2-7; 13 positions agree with TRBD2. Germline V gene sequence: CDR1 PRHDT, CDR2 FYEKMQ (reference sequence). The CDR3 consists of 17 residues. Trimming removed 6 bases from V and 1 base from J; junction bases left unmatched: 9. CDR3 region: CASSLSGLAGESYEQYF. The CDR3, as DNA: TGTGCCAGCAGTTTAAGTGGACTAGCGGGAGAATCCTACGAGCAGTACTTC.

This clonotype came up many times. The rearrangement links TRBV6-6 to TRBJ1-5; D not certain. The CDR3 has 15 residues. The V end was cut by 0 bases, the J end by 6 bases, with 12 bases between. Germline V gives CDR1 MNHNY, CDR2 SVGAGI (reference sequence). The CDR3 spells CASSYSYRDSQPQHF. In nucleotides, the CDR3 is TGTGCCAGCAGTTACTCATATCGTGATTCTCAGCCCCAGCATTTT.

This clonotype was seen a few times. Its ends do not fully match the called genes, so a read error is possible. The CDR3 spells CASSPGPEYGQYF. CDR3 DNA sequence: TGTGCCAGCTCACCGGGACCCGAATACGGGCAGTACTTC. V is TRBV18 and J is TRBJ2-7; perhaps D is TRBD1 or TRBD2 (5 bases each). This CDR3 has 13 amino acids. Germline loops: CDR1 KGHSH, CDR2 LQKENI.

This clonotype was observed at least ten times. The rearrangement joins TRBV11-3 to TRBJ1-5; D remains ambiguous. V was cut by 0 bases and J by 5 bases, with 11 bases left in between. The V gene's germline CDR1 is SGHNT and CDR2 YENEEA. This CDR3 region has 15 residues. DNA for the CDR3: TGTGCCAGCAGCTTAGACGGTCAGGCCCATCAGCCCCAGCATTTT. This encodes CASSLDGQAHQPQHF.

This clonotype was found a few times. Possible read error: a much larger clone is one base away. This sequence joins TRBV7-9 and TRBJ2-7; 9 bases match TRBD1. This CDR3 comprises 14 residues. V lost 4 bases and J lost 3; bases outside the gene matches: 4. Looked up from germline, CDR1 is SEHNR and CDR2 is FQNEAQ (reference sequence). The CDR3 spells CASSYGQGIYEQYF. The DNA for the CDR3 is TGTGCCAGCAGCTACGGACAGGGGATCTACGAGCAGTACTTC.

This clonotype was detected ten times or more. V and J are TRBV12-3 or TRBV12-4 and TRBJ2-1, with 10 bases matching TRBD2. The CDR3 loop spans 19 amino acids. Germline trimming cut 1 base from V and 6 bases from J; bases unmatched to any gene: 15. The CDR3 sequence: CASSLGGWASGSFVNEQFF. The CDR3 nucleotides are TGTGCCAGCAGTTTAGGGGGGTGGGCTAGCGGGAGTTTTGTCAATGAGCAGTTCTTC.

This clonotype has at least ten counts. The genes are TRBV6-1 and TRBJ1-2, with a tentative D call TRBD1 (6 bases). The germline V and J ends were trimmed by 1 base and 7 bases, with 13 bases remaining between them. Per germline, CDR1 MNHNS and CDR2 SASEGT. The CDR3 has 14 residues. This CDR3 is CASSEVGGQAGYTF. CDR3 bases: TGTGCCAGCAGTGAAGTCGGGGGGCAGGCTGGCTACACCTTC.

This clonotype was counted between two and nine times. The rearrangement joins TRBV6-5 to TRBJ2-2, with TRBD2 as a possible D gene (5 bases). The CDR3 contains 17 residues. Germline values: CDR1 MNHEY, CDR2 SVGAGI. V was pared by 2 bases and J by 0 bases, with 13 bases between. CDR3 loop: CASSYIPGSPNTGELFF. CDR3 in DNA: TGTGCCAGCAGTTACATACCGGGGTCCCCGAACACCGGGGAGCTGTTTTTT.

The chain has TRBV14 and TRBJ2-1; no definite D call. CDR1 SGHDN and CDR2 FVKESK come from the germline V gene. The length of the CDR3 is 16 residues. V was clipped by 0 bases and J by 9 bases, with 18 bases between them. The CDR3 region is CASSQEPRLTSGEQFF. The CDR3 DNA sequence: TGTGCCAGCAGCCAAGAGCCCAGACTCACCTCCGGTGAGCAGTTCTTC.

The sample holds a few counts of this clonotype. The gene calls are TRBV5-4 and TRBJ2-7; the match to TRBD1 covers 11 bases. The V gene end was trimmed by 2 bases and the J gene end by 4 bases; junction bases not matched to a gene: 5. The germline V gene encodes CDR1 SGHNT and CDR2 YYREEE (reference sequence). The CDR3 has 15 amino acids. The CDR3 loop reads CASSLPGQGVYEQYF. CDR3 DNA sequence: TGTGCCAGCAGCTTACCGGGACAGGGGGTGTACGAGCAGTACTTC.

This clonotype was picked up a small number of times. The rearrangement joins TRBV6-5 to TRBJ1-1; D is undetermined. Germline-derived CDR1 and CDR2 are MNHEY and SVGAGI. The V gene lost 0 bases and the J gene lost 1 base, with 6 bases spanning the gap. The CDR3 is 14 residues long. CDR3 loop: CASSYSVPNTEAFF. The CDR3 DNA is TGTGCCAGCAGTTACTCGGTCCCGAACACTGAAGCTTTCTTT.

There are many counts of this clonotype. This sequence joins TRBV2 and TRBJ1-1; D might be TRBD1 (5 bases). This CDR3 comprises 17 residues. The germline gives CDR1 SNHLY, CDR2 FYNNEI. V dropped 0 bases and J dropped 4 bases, with 18 bases sitting between them. This CDR3 reads CASSEAEIRGRGTEAFF. CDR3 coding DNA: TGTGCCAGCAGTGAAGCGGAGATACGGGGACGAGGCACTGAAGCTTTCTTT.

Details on this clonotype: The junction does not match germline at one end; this may be a read error. V gene TRBV29-1 combines with J gene TRBJ2-2; no firm D call. Per the germline V gene, CDR1 is SQVTM and CDR2 is ANQGSEA. The length of the CDR3 is 14 residues. The CDR3 sequence is CSVVEASNAGELFF. In nucleotides, the CDR3 is TGCAGCGTTGTAGAGGCCTCGAACGCCGGGGAGCTGTTTTTT.

There are many counts of this clonotype. The CDR3 nucleotides are TGTGCCTGGAGTGTGTTCCCAAGCTCCTACAATGAGCAGTTCTTC. The encoded protein is CAWSVFPSSYNEQFF. This chain uses TRBV30 with TRBJ2-1; unclear D gene. CDR1 is GTSNPN, CDR2 SVGIG, per germline (reference sequence). The CDR3 totals 15 residues. Trimming shortened V by 0 bases and J by 0 bases, and 9 bases separated the two germline ends.

Many counts were recorded for this clonotype. This chain joins TRBV15 and TRBJ2-7, with 8 bases fitting TRBD1. V was clipped by 5 bases and J by 0 bases; unmatched bases: 6. The germline CDR1 and CDR2 sequences are LNHNV and YYDKDF (reference sequence). The CDR3 covers 15 residues. CDR3 in amino acids: CATSVRQGSSYEQYF. DNA of the CDR3: TGTGCCACCAGCGTTCGACAGGGGAGCTCCTACGAGCAGTACTTC.

This clonotype was counted a few times. It is likely a read error, because the conserved phenylalanine at the end of the CDR3 is missing. This rearrangement joins TRBV4-1 to TRBJ2-7, with D perhaps matching TRBD2 (6 bases). CDR3 size: 14 residues. The ends were cut back, 4 bases at V and 4 bases at J, with 14 bases in the middle. The germline CDR1 and CDR2 sequences are MGHRA and YSYEKL. The CDR3, as DNA: TGCGCCAGCAGCCCAAGAGGGACTGGATACGAGCAGTACTCC. It encodes CASSPRGTGYEQYS.

This sequence joins TRBV20-1 and TRBJ1-6; D ambiguous. Germline assignment: CDR1 DFQATT and CDR2 SNEGSKA (reference sequence). The CDR3 is made up of 14 amino acids. V was shortened by 3 bases and J by 1 base, with 7 bases between the two germline ends. The CDR3 nucleotides read TGCAGTGCTAGCGGAGGGTCCTATAATTCACCCCTCCACTTT. It specifies CSASGGSYNSPLHF.

The V call is TRBV12-3 or TRBV12-4, the J call TRBJ2-3; unclear D gene. Trimming took 2 bases from V and 3 from J, leaving 9 bases between them. This CDR3 is built from 14 residues. CDR3 in amino acids: CASSLTATTDTQYF. CDR3 DNA sequence: TGTGCCAGCAGTTTAACAGCCACTACAGATACGCAGTATTTT.

This clonotype was recorded a few times. A junction end diverges from the germline sequence, so it may reflect a read error. The chain is built from TRBV28 and TRBJ2-1; D might be TRBD2 (6 bases). Germline CDR1 MDHEN, CDR2 SYDVKM. The CDR3 sequence is 17 residues long. CDR3 nucleotides: TGTGCCGGCAGCCCCCCTGCCCAGCGGGTGAGTCCCAATGAGCAGTTCTTC. Protein product: CAGSPPAQRVSPNEQFF.

The chain joins TRBV5-1 to TRBJ2-5, with 9 bases matching TRBD1. In germline, CDR1 is SGHRS, CDR2 YFSETQ. The CDR3 has 17 amino acids. Germline trimming cut 4 bases from V and 4 bases from J; bases unmatched to any gene: 14. The CDR3 loop is CASSPPPGQGIGETQYF. The CDR3 DNA sequence: TGCGCCAGCAGCCCACCCCCGGGACAGGGAATAGGAGAGACCCAGTACTTC.